What follows are 19 T cell receptor beta chains derived from one specimen sequenced in a study of blood T cell repertoires in COVID-19. Clones were sequenced by immunoSEQ multiplex PCR, and TCRdb holds only the in-frame ones, with some missing. The sample lists some 180,000 clones, around 78% seen once, with approximately 3% in the top ten. The sequenced sample was peripheral blood. These receptors were collected from an elderly woman with active or convalescent COVID-19.

The V gene is TRBV5-1, the J gene TRBJ2-5; 10 bases are shared with TRBD1. With 5 bases clipped from V and 4 bases from J, the junction kept 5 bases outside the gene matches. CDR1 and CDR2 from the germline V gene are SGHRS and YFSETQ. This CDR3 has 14 amino acids. The CDR3 nucleotides are TGCGCCAGCAGGCGGGGACAGGGGATAGAGACCCAGTACTTC. It yields the protein CASRRGQGIETQYF.

This clone was picked up many times. The rearrangement uses TRBV7-2 and TRBJ1-5; no clear D gene. This CDR3 region has 13 residues. Trimming took off 1 base at V and 3 bases at J, with 4 bases between the two ends. Germline loops: CDR1 SGHTA, CDR2 FQGNSA. The CDR3 sequence: CASSLELNQPQHF. The DNA for the CDR3 is TGTGCCAGCAGCTTAGAACTCAATCAGCCCCAGCATTTT.

This clone was seen more than once but under ten times. The chain couples TRBV11-3 to TRBJ2-1; D not resolved. The CDR3 has 14 amino acids. Trimming cost V 3 bases and J 6 bases, with 12 bases left between them. The germline V gene encodes CDR1 SGHNT and CDR2 YENEEA. The CDR3 sequence is CASSLRLESNEQFF. The CDR3 region has the DNA TGTGCCAGCAGCTTGAGGTTGGAGAGCAATGAGCAGTTCTTC.

The rearrangement links TRBV10-2 to TRBJ1-3; D might be TRBD1 (5 bases). The germline gives CDR1 WSHSY, CDR2 SAAADI. The V end was cut by 3 bases, the J end by 2 bases, with 5 bases between. The CDR3 has 13 amino acids. As DNA, the CDR3 is TGCGCCAGCAGTGAACAGGCTGGAAACACCATATATTTT. It codes for CASSEQAGNTIYF.

This chain connects TRBV7-9 to TRBJ1-6; a weak D match, TRBD1 (6 bases). The germline V and J ends were trimmed by 7 bases and 5 bases, with 15 bases remaining between them. The CDR3 totals 15 residues. CDR1 is SEHNR and CDR2 is FQNEAQ in the germline V gene (reference sequence). CDR3 amino acids: CASTNTGNHNSPLHF. The DNA of the CDR3 is TGTGCCAGCACCAACACAGGGAACCATAATTCACCCCTCCACTTT. Supplemented by reference TRBV7-9 and TRBJ1-6, the full variable domain reads DTGVSQNPRHKITKRGQNVTFRCDPISEHNRLYWYRQTLGQGPEFLTYFQNEAQLEKSRLLSDRFSAERPKGSFSTLEIQRTEQGDSAMYLCASTNTGNHNSPLHFGNGTRLTVT.

The chain carries TRBV20-1 and TRBJ2-3; TRBD2 aligns across 9 bases. CDR3 length equals 16 residues. Germline loops: CDR1 DFQATT, CDR2 SNEGSKA (reference sequence). V was pared by 3 bases and J by 6 bases, with 13 bases of the junction left unmatched. The CDR3 coding sequence is TGCAGTGCTAGTCGGGCGGGGGGGCAATTAACGGATACGCAGTATTTT. It encodes CSASRAGGQLTDTQYF.

The chain carries TRBV2 and TRBJ1-6, with 9 bases aligning to TRBD1. CDR3 length equals 14 residues. The V and J ends lost 1 base and 9 bases, in that order; junction bases with no gene match: 1. Germline assignment: CDR1 SNHLY and CDR2 FYNNEI. The DNA of the CDR3 is TGTGCCAGCAGTGAAGGGACAGGGGTTTCACCCCTCCACTTT. The encoded protein is CASSEGTGVSPLHF.

The rearrangement links TRBV5-1 to TRBJ1-2; 8 bases are a match to TRBD1. This CDR3 contains 13 residues. V lost 3 bases, J lost 5 bases, and 3 bases stayed unmatched. Germline CDR1 and CDR2: SGHRS and YFSETQ. In DNA, the CDR3 is TGCGCCAGCAGCTACGGGGACAGGTATGGCTACACCTTC. Protein sequence: CASSYGDRYGYTF. Based on the CDR3 plus reference TRBV5-1 and TRBJ1-2, the full variable domain is KAGVTQTPRYLIKTRGQQVTLSCSPISGHRSVSWYQQTPGQGLQFLFEYFSETQRNKGNFPGRFSGRQFSNSRSEMNVSTLELGDSALYLCASSYGDRYGYTFGSGTRLTVV.

This sequence joins TRBV28 and TRBJ1-3; 7 nucleotides align to TRBD1. The germline gives CDR1 MDHEN, CDR2 SYDVKM. The CDR3 is 12 amino acids. V was pared by 7 bases and J by 4 bases, with 1 base of the junction left unmatched. In nucleotides, the CDR3 is TGTGCCAGCAAGGGACAGGGAAACACCATATATTTT. This translates into CASKGQGNTIYF.

The chain recombines TRBV5-1 with TRBJ1-1; the match to TRBD1 covers 7 bases. Germline V CDR1 and CDR2: SGHRS, YFSETQ. Trimming removed 4 bases from V and 5 bases from J; junction bases left unmatched: 5. The CDR3 contains 13 residues. In nucleotides, the CDR3 is TGCGCCAGCAGCAGACAGGACAGGACTGAAGCTTTCTTT. Encoded protein: CASSRQDRTEAFF. The whole variable domain, filled in from reference TRBV5-1 and TRBJ1-1, reads KAGVTQTPRYLIKTRGQQVTLSCSPISGHRSVSWYQQTPGQGLQFLFEYFSETQRNKGNFPGRFSGRQFSNSRSEMNVSTLELGDSALYLCASSRQDRTEAFFGQGTRLTVV.

The chain has TRBV4-1 and TRBJ2-7, with D perhaps TRBD2 (5 bases). The germline CDR1 and CDR2 sequences are MGHRA and YSYEKL. Trimming removed 1 base at V and 9 bases at J, with 7 bases between. The CDR3 loop spans 11 amino acids. The CDR3 reads CASSQGEGQYF. In DNA form, the CDR3 reads TGCGCCAGCAGCCAAGGAGAGGGGCAGTACTTC.

This clone has just a few counts. The V call is TRBV5-1, the J call TRBJ2-7, with TRBD1 identical over 7 bases. Trimming cost V 0 bases and J 5 bases; bases outside gene matches: 5. Germline V gives CDR1 SGHRS, CDR2 YFSETQ. The CDR3 totals 14 residues. CDR3 in DNA: TGCGCCAGCAGCTTGGGACAGGGCTCTGACGAGCAGTACTTC. Encoded protein: CASSLGQGSDEQYF.

The count of this clone is one. The V call is TRBV29-1, the J call TRBJ2-2; perhaps TRBD2 as D (5 bases). Germline lookup yields CDR1 SQVTM and CDR2 ANQGSEA. The length of the CDR3 is 12 residues. V was shortened by 8 bases and J by 3 bases, with 10 bases between the two germline ends. CDR3 in DNA: TGCAGCACCCCCGGGGACACCGGGGAGCTGTTTTTT. This encodes CSTPGDTGELFF.

The chain joins TRBV27 to TRBJ2-7; TRBD2 agrees at 8 bases. The CDR3 has 15 amino acids. Germline loops: CDR1 MNHEY, CDR2 SMNVEV (reference sequence). The V and J ends lost 4 bases and 4 bases, in that order; junction bases with no gene match: 9. The CDR3 nucleotides read TGTGCCAGCAGTTCCCGGACTAGCTTTACGTACGAGCAGTACTTC. It translates to CASSSRTSFTYEQYF.

The chain combines TRBV7-8 with TRBJ1-2, with 9 bases fitting TRBD1. The germline gives CDR1 SGHVS, CDR2 FQNEAQ. V gave up 4 bases and J gave up 4 bases; unmatched junction bases: 10. CDR3 size: 16 residues. The DNA of the CDR3 is TGTGCCAGCAGCTCCCTACAGGGGGCCTACGGCTATGGCTACACCTTC. Translating gives CASSSLQGAYGYGYTF.

The V and J genes are TRBV10-1 and TRBJ2-7, with 7 bases aligning to TRBD1. Germline V gene sequence: CDR1 WNHNN, CDR2 SYGVQD (reference sequence). This CDR3 is 13 amino acids long. V shed 6 bases and J 4 bases; nucleotides not matched to a gene: 6. The CDR3 DNA reads TGCGCCAGCAGCTCCGGGACAGAATACGAGCAGTACTTC. Amino acids: CASSSGTEYEQYF.

The gene calls are TRBV30 and TRBJ1-5; 10 positions match TRBD1. This CDR3 is 16 amino acids long. Germline CDR1 reads GTSNPN; CDR2 reads SVGIG (reference sequence). Trimming at V came to 4 bases and at J to 6 bases, leaving 12 bases not matched to a gene. CDR3 residues: CAWIPRDRGLFQPQHF. The DNA for the CDR3 is TGTGCCTGGATCCCTCGGGACAGGGGTTTGTTTCAGCCCCAGCATTTT.

The rearrangement links TRBV7-9 to TRBJ2-2; D unresolved. This CDR3 is built from 14 residues. V was pared by 6 bases and J by 6 bases, with 14 bases between. CDR1 is SEHNR, CDR2 FQNEAQ, per germline (reference sequence). The CDR3 bases are TGTGCCAGCAGTCCCCCCATCACATCCGGGGAGCTGTTTTTT. Protein product: CASSPPITSGELFF. The full variable domain, rest sourced from reference TRBV7-9 and TRBJ2-2, is DTGVSQNPRHKITKRGQNVTFRCDPISEHNRLYWYRQTLGQGPEFLTYFQNEAQLEKSRLLSDRFSAERPKGSFSTLEIQRTEQGDSAMYLCASSPPITSGELFFGEGSRLTVL.

DNA of the CDR3: TGTGCCAGCAGTTACTCCTTCAGGGCTAGGACCTACGAGCAGTACTTC. Translation gives CASSYSFRARTYEQYF. The chain recombines TRBV6-2 or TRBV6-3 with TRBJ2-7, with D tentatively TRBD1 (5 bases). Trimming took 0 bases from V and 2 from J, leaving 14 bases between them. Germline V CDR1 and CDR2: MNHEY, SVGEGT. The CDR3 has 16 residues.